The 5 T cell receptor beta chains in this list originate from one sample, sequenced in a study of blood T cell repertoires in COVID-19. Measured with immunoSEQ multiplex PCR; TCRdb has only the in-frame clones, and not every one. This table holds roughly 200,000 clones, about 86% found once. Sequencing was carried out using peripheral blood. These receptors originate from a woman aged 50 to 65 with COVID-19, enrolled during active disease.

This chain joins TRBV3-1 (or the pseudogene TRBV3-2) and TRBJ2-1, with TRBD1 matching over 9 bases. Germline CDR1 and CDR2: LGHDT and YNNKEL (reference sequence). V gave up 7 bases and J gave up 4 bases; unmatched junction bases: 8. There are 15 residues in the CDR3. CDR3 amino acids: CASTLTGGPYNEQFF. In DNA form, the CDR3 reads TGTGCCAGCACTCTAACAGGGGGCCCGTACAATGAGCAGTTCTTC.

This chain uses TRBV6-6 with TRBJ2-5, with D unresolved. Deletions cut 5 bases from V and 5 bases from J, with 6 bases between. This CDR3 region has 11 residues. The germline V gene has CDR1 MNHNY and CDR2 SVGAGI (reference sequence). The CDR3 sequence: CASSRSETQYF. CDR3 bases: TGTGCCAGCAGTCGTAGTGAGACCCAGTACTTC.

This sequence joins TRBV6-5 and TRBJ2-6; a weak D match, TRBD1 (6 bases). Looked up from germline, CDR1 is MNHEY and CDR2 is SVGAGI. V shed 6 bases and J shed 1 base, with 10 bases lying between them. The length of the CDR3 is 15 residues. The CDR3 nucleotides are TGTGCCAGCAGAAAAACAGGGTCTGGGGCCAACGTCCTGACTTTC. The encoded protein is CASRKTGSGANVLTF.

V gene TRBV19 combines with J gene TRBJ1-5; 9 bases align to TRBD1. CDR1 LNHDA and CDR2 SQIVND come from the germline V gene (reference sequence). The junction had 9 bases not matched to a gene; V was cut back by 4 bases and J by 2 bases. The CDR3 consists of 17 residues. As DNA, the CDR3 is TGTGCCAGTAGTACTCTCCCCCGGACAGGGGGCAATCAGCCCCAGCATTTT. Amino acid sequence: CASSTLPRTGGNQPQHF.

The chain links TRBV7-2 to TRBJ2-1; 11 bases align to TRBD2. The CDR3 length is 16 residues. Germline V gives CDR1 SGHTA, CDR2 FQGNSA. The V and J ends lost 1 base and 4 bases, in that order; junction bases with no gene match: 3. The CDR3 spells CASSLELAGEYNEQFF. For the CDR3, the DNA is TGTGCCAGCAGCTTAGAACTAGCGGGAGAGTACAATGAGCAGTTCTTC.